Each of the 18 T cell receptor beta chains below was sequenced from the same sample in a study of blood T cell repertoires in COVID-19. Some clones are missing from TCRdb's copy, which holds only in-frame ones; the method was immunoSEQ multiplex PCR. There are over 150,000 clones in the sample; about 85% occur only once, and 1% to 1.2% lies in the top ten. Sequencing input: peripheral blood. All receptors derive from a man aged 40-50 years with acute or convalescent COVID-19.

In this sample, this clone turned up once. J is TRBJ2-2 and V is TRBV19; 10 bases fit TRBD2. J lost 6 bases, V lost 3 bases, and 4 bases had no gene match. Germline V lookup: CDR1 LNHDA, CDR2 SQIVND (reference sequence). The CDR3 extends over 15 amino acids. CDR3 loop: CASSMSGGAPGELFF. CDR3 sequence (DNA): TGTGCCAGTAGTATGAGCGGGGGGGCCCCCGGGGAGCTGTTTTTT.

The CDR3 bases are TGTGCCAGCAGCTCGACCAGGGGACAGCCTTCCAGCTCTGGAAACACCATATATTTT. Translated: CASSSTRGQPSSSGNTIYF. The chain links TRBV5-4 to TRBJ1-3; 7 nucleotides match TRBD1. CDR3 length: 19 amino acids. The V gene end was trimmed by 3 bases and the J gene end by 0 bases; junction bases not matched to a gene: 15. Germline CDR1 SGHNT, CDR2 YYREEE (reference sequence).

The rearrangement joins TRBV27 to TRBJ1-1; possibly TRBD1 for D (5 bases). Trimming cost V 7 bases and J 4 bases, with 7 bases left between them. The V gene's germline CDR1 is MNHEY and CDR2 SMNVEV (reference sequence). The CDR3 spans 11 residues. The CDR3 spells CASTRGTEAFF. CDR3 coding DNA: TGTGCCAGCACAAGGGGCACTGAAGCTTTCTTT.

The rearrangement links TRBV9 to TRBJ1-3; perhaps TRBD1 as D (6 bases). Germline CDR1 is SGDLS and CDR2 is YYNGEE. This CDR3 has 15 residues. V lost 0 bases to trimming and J lost 2 bases, with 9 bases between them. For the CDR3, the DNA is TGTGCCAGCAGCGTAGCCGGGACACCTGGAAACACCATATATTTT. Protein sequence: CASSVAGTPGNTIYF.

This rearrangement joins TRBV3-1 (or the pseudogene TRBV3-2) to TRBJ2-3; TRBD2 aligns across 12 bases. Per germline, CDR1 LGHDT and CDR2 YNNKEL (reference sequence). V dropped 4 bases and J dropped 1; count of bases not matched to a gene: 3. This CDR3 spans 16 amino acids. CDR3 in DNA: TGTGCCAGCAGCCGCCGACTAGCGGGGGGCACAGATACGCAGTATTTT. Its protein product is CASSRRLAGGTDTQYF.

The chain links TRBV7-3 to TRBJ2-5, with D unclear. The V gene's germline CDR1 is SGHTA and CDR2 FQGTGA. The CDR3 totals 14 residues. V was clipped by 1 base and J by 4 bases, with 10 bases between them. CDR3 loop: CASSLRPHGETQYF. The CDR3 DNA reads as TGTGCCAGCAGCTTAAGGCCCCATGGAGAGACCCAGTACTTC.

As DNA, the CDR3 is TGTGCCAGCAGCCAACGACTAGCGGGAGTATCCTACGAGCAGTACTTC. Its protein is CASSQRLAGVSYEQYF. The chain links TRBV11-2 to TRBJ2-7; 12 bases line up with TRBD2. The CDR3 has 16 amino acids. Per germline, CDR1 SGHAT and CDR2 FQNNGV. Trimming cost V 5 bases and J 1 base; bases outside gene matches: 6.

The genes are TRBV2 and TRBJ1-2, with 10 bases lining up with TRBD1. CDR1 and CDR2 from the germline V gene are SNHLY and FYNNEI. The CDR3 totals 16 residues. Trimming removed 0 bases from V and 7 bases from J; junction bases left unmatched: 8. The CDR3 reads CASSEALRDRGGGYTF. The CDR3, as DNA: TGTGCCAGCAGTGAAGCGCTTCGGGACAGGGGTGGTGGCTACACCTTC. Based on the CDR3 plus reference TRBV2 and TRBJ1-2, the full variable domain is EPEVTQTPSHQVTQMGQEVILRCVPISNHLYFYWYRQILGQKVEFLVSFYNNEISEKSEIFDDQFSVERPDGSNFTLKIRSTKLEDSAMYFCASSEALRDRGGGYTFGSGTRLTVV.

The CDR3, as DNA: TGTGCCAGCAGCACTGGACAGGGGAGGTATAATTCACCCCTCCACTTT. This gives the protein CASSTGQGRYNSPLHF. V usage is TRBV7-6 and J usage is TRBJ1-6; TRBD1 matches at 9 bases. This CDR3 has 16 amino acids. The trim removed 5 bases at V and 4 bases at J, leaving 6 bases unmatched. Germline V gene data show CDR1 as SGHVS and CDR2 as FNYEAQ. The full variable domain, with the rest looked up from reference TRBV7-6 and TRBJ1-6, is GAGVSQSPRYKVTKRGQDVALRCDPISGHVSLYWYRQALGQGPEFLTYFNYEAQQDKSGLPNDRFSAERPEGSISTLTIQRTEQRDSAMYRCASSTGQGRYNSPLHFGNGTRLTVT.

CDR3 coding DNA: TGCAGCGTTGGTAGCTTTTCGGGGAACTATGGCTACACCTTC. Its translation is CSVGSFSGNYGYTF. The V call is TRBV29-1, the J call TRBJ1-2; D unclear. Germline CDR1 reads SQVTM; CDR2 reads ANQGSEA. There are 14 residues in the CDR3. The V end was cut by 4 bases, the J end by 2 bases, with 14 bases between. The variable domain in full, with the rest retrieved from reference TRBV29-1 and TRBJ1-2, is SAVISQKPSRDICQRGTSLTIQCQVDSQVTMMFWYRQQPGQSLTLIATANQGSEATYESGFVIDKFPISRPNLTFSTLTVSNMSPEDSSIYLCSVGSFSGNYGYTFGSGTRLTVV.

This clone was found a few times. The identical CDR3 is also encoded by other nucleotide sequences in the sample. This chain uses TRBV28 with TRBJ1-2, with D maybe TRBD1 (5 bases). CDR1 is MDHEN and CDR2 is SYDVKM in the germline V gene. V lost 3 bases to trimming and J lost 2 bases, with 7 bases between them. The CDR3 runs to 13 residues. The CDR3 nucleotides read TGTGCCAGCAGTTTTGGGGCAAACTATGGCTACACCTTC. Translating gives CASSFGANYGYTF.

This clone appeared a few times. The chain has TRBV7-9 and TRBJ2-7; tentatively, D is TRBD1 (6 bases). The CDR3 loop spans 13 amino acids. The V end was cut by 4 bases, the J end by 3 bases, with 10 bases between. CDR1 SEHNR and CDR2 FQNEAQ come from the germline V gene (reference sequence). CDR3 sequence (DNA): TGTGCCAGCAGCTCACAGGACAGCTACGAGCAGTACTTC. Protein sequence: CASSSQDSYEQYF. Complete variable domain (other parts from reference TRBV7-9 and TRBJ2-7): DTGVSQNPRHKITKRGQNVTFRCDPISEHNRLYWYRQTLGQGPEFLTYFQNEAQLEKSRLLSDRFSAERPKGSFSTLEIQRTEQGDSAMYLCASSSQDSYEQYFGPGTRLTVT.

This sequence joins TRBV5-1 and TRBJ2-1; 9 bases match TRBD1. V shed 1 base, J shed 1 base, and the junction held 3 bases outside the gene matches. CDR1 and CDR2 (germline): SGHRS, YFSETQ. CDR3 length equals 16 residues. In DNA, the CDR3 is TGCGCCAGCAGCTTGCCGGGACAGGGTTCCTACAATGAGCAGTTCTTC. Its protein product is CASSLPGQGSYNEQFF.

In this sample, this clone turned up once. The chain uses TRBV10-1 and TRBJ1-6; tentatively, D is TRBD1 (5 bases). Germline V gene sequence: CDR1 WNHNN, CDR2 SYGVQD (reference sequence). CDR3 length equals 10 residues. V dropped 9 bases and J dropped 14 bases, with 11 bases sitting between them. The CDR3 coding sequence is TGCGCCAGGGGGTGGGGGGCCCTCCACTTT. Translating it yields CARGWGALHF.

The chain has TRBV18 and TRBJ2-5, with TRBD2 identical over 7 bases. The germline CDR1 and CDR2 sequences are KGHSH and LQKENI. The CDR3 sequence is 15 residues long. V dropped 3 bases and J dropped 5; count of bases not matched to a gene: 9. CDR3 DNA sequence: TGTGCCAGCTCACCTTCGGGCACGCGGGGGGAGACCCAGTACTTC. This encodes CASSPSGTRGETQYF.

The chain employs TRBV3-1 (or the pseudogene TRBV3-2) and TRBJ2-2; 7 bases match TRBD2. The germline CDR1 and CDR2 sequences are LGHDT and YNNKEL (reference sequence). The V and J ends lost 4 bases and 7 bases, in that order; junction bases with no gene match: 15. The CDR3 has 17 amino acids. This CDR3 is CASSPILRGRYSGELFF. In DNA, the CDR3 is TGTGCCAGCAGCCCCATACTGCGGGGGAGGTATAGCGGGGAGCTGTTTTTT.

In DNA, the CDR3 is TGTGCCAGCAGCCTGGGACAGGGAGATTGGGTTATTGCGACAAATCAGCCCCAGCATTTT. Translating it yields CASSLGQGDWVIATNQPQHF. V usage is TRBV6-6 and J usage is TRBJ1-5; TRBD1 matches 9 bases. From germline, CDR1 is MNHNY and CDR2 SVGAGI (reference sequence). The CDR3 length is 20 residues. Unmatched junction bases numbered 22, after V lost 6 bases and J lost 4 bases.

The chain links TRBV19 to TRBJ1-2; D unresolved. This CDR3 is built from 13 residues. Germline assignment: CDR1 LNHDA and CDR2 SQIVND (reference sequence). V gave up 3 bases and J gave up 8 bases, with 13 bases separating them. CDR3: CASSIRGGSGYTF. CDR3 sequence (DNA): TGTGCCAGTAGTATTCGAGGTGGGAGCGGCTACACCTTC.